The present TCR beta chain was sequenced within a study of blood T cell repertoires in COVID-19. The overall study: The United States, Italy and Spain supplied acute and convalescent COVID-19 samples.

V was pared by 7 bases and J by 6 bases, with 4 bases of the junction left unmatched. Germline CDR1 reads MNHEY; CDR2 reads SVGAGI. The CDR3 totals 13 residues. Method: immunoSEQ multiplex PCR; TCRdb's copy keeps in-frame clones and lacks some. Found here are 110,000 to 150,000 clones, 75% to 85% of them singletons; the top ten hold around 5%. During active infection, Seattle patients enrolled and were then monitored through disease. The gene calls are TRBV6-5 and TRBJ2-7, with 12 bases matching TRBD2. The TCR comes from a woman between 65 and 79 years old with COVID-19, enrolled during active disease. Sequencing was carried out using peripheral blood. The CDR3 DNA follows: TGTGCCAGCATCCTAGCGGGGGGGCGCGAGCAGTACTTC. Its translation: CASILAGGREQYF.